This TCR beta chain was found in a study of shared clonotypes between healthy human individuals. Study-level information: Each donor's CD4 naive and CD4 memory cells filled three plates apiece, CD8 naive two, and CD8 memory one.

The authors' processing: Junction-only sequences without quality scores came from ImmunoSEQ, so filtering differed. Data came from immunoSEQ multiplex PCR; TCRdb stores just in-frame clones and leaves some out. Clone size and the V and J calls come from that table; the DNA yielded D and trimming. Of 450,000 to 700,000 clones in the sample, 95% are singletons; the top ten hold around 0.11%. CD45RO-negative CD8 cells positively selected for CCR7 made up the naive population, which excluded terminally differentiated effector memory CD45RA+ cells. This clonotype was sampled from a woman younger than 45 in good health. Sequencing used naive CD8+ T cells sorted from blood.

CDR3 protein: CASSPGPGGQSYEQYF. The CDR3 bases are TGTGCCAGCAGCCCGGGCCCCGGGGGCCAGTCCTACGAGCAGTACTTC. The chain has TRBV7-9 and TRBJ2-7; D may match TRBD1 or TRBD2 (6 bases each). The V end lost 5 bases, the J end lost 1 base, and 18 bases lay between the germline ends. The CDR3 runs 16 residues. CDR1 and CDR2 from the germline V gene are SEHNR and FQNEAQ (reference sequence).